The 9 T cell receptor beta chains listed next were all sequenced from one sample in a study of preoperative IRX-2 immunotherapy in early breast cancer. Produced via immunoSEQ multiplex PCR; TCRdb's table is partial and in-frame only. This table has roughly 99,000 clones, roughly 85% appearing once. Stated treatment: preoperative locoregional IRX-2 cytokine immunotherapy. The sequences come from tumor tissue, collected after IRX-2 immunotherapy. These receptor sequences come from a human donor with breast cancer.

A word on this clone: At one of its ends the junction is not consistent with the germline gene, which may arise from a read error. V usage is TRBV6-7 and J usage is TRBJ2-7; D is possibly TRBD1 (6 bases). TRBV6-7 is noted as an ORF with a role that remains uncertain. The CDR3 runs to 11 residues. The CDR3: CASSEPDRDDF. In nucleotides, the CDR3 is TGTGCCAGCAGTGAACCGGACAGAGATGACTTC.

The CDR3 is CASSTEWEETQYF. The CDR3 DNA follows: TGCGCCAGCAGTACGGAGTGGGAAGAGACCCAGTACTTC. This sequence joins TRBV10-1 and TRBJ2-5; D ambiguous. The CDR3 is 13 residues long. Trimming removed 5 bases at V and 3 bases at J, with 10 bases between. Per germline, CDR1 WNHNN and CDR2 SYGVQD (reference sequence).

The rearrangement joins TRBV19 to TRBJ1-1; D uncertain. V was shortened by 6 bases and J by 5 bases, with 16 bases between the two germline ends. The length of the CDR3 is 14 residues. Germline CDR1 and CDR2: LNHDA and SQIVND (reference sequence). In DNA form, the CDR3 reads TGTGCCAGTAGGAGGCCCGAGGGTAGGACTGAAGCTTTCTTT. Protein product: CASRRPEGRTEAFF.

Note on this clone: At one boundary the junction diverges from the germline segment, which might be a read error. V and J are TRBV7-8 and TRBJ2-2; no clear D. This CDR3 is built from 14 residues. The germline V gene encodes CDR1 SGHVS and CDR2 FQNEAQ. This chain's CDR3 is CASSSPPSTGELFF. CDR3 in DNA: TGTGCCAGCAGCTCCCCCCCTTCCACCGGAGAGCTGTTTTTT.

The J gene is TRBJ2-6, the V gene TRBV5-1; D unclear. The germline V gene encodes CDR1 SGHRS and CDR2 YFSETQ. This CDR3 is 18 amino acids long. The germline V and J ends were trimmed by 0 bases and 0 bases, with 13 bases remaining between them. CDR3 sequence reads: CASSLGGFFSSGANVLTF. The CDR3 DNA sequence: TGCGCCAGCAGCTTGGGGGGATTTTTTAGCTCTGGGGCCAACGTCCTGACTTTC.

This clone was observed a handful of times. The genes are TRBV15 and TRBJ2-5; 9 bases fit TRBD2. Trimming took 0 bases from V and 4 from J; bases not matched to a gene: 6. CDR3 length: 16 amino acids. Germline V gene sequence: CDR1 LNHNV, CDR2 YYDKDF (reference sequence). The CDR3 DNA is TGTGCCACCAGCAGAGAGGAGGCGGGGGGGCTAGAGACCCAGTACTTC. Amino acids: CATSREEAGGLETQYF.

This clone came up once. V and J are TRBV6-4 and TRBJ2-7; D remains unclear. The CDR3 contains 13 residues. Germline V gives CDR1 MRHNA, CDR2 SNTAGT. V shed 6 bases and J shed 0 bases, with 9 bases lying between them. The CDR3 spells CASRQPSSYEQYF. In DNA form, the CDR3 reads TGTGCCAGCAGACAACCTAGCTCCTACGAGCAGTACTTC.

This rearrangement joins TRBV6-8 to TRBJ1-1; D call uncertain. CDR3 length: 13 residues. V lost 6 bases and J lost 11, with 19 bases in between. Germline lookup yields CDR1 MNHGY and CDR2 SAAAGT. The CDR3 DNA reads TGTGCCAGCAGCCCCGGTACCACCTTGAGGGCTTTCTTT. Amino acids: CASSPGTTLRAFF.

The chain links TRBV18 to TRBJ1-1, with a weak D call TRBD1 (6 bases). The germline V gene has CDR1 KGHSH and CDR2 LQKENI. V shed 1 base and J shed 2 bases, with 14 bases lying between them. This CDR3 region has 16 residues. CDR3 DNA sequence: TGTGCCAGCTCACCACAACAGGGTGGTGTAAACACTGAAGCTTTCTTT. Translated: CASSPQQGGVNTEAFF. Full variable domain (missing parts from reference TRBV18 and TRBJ1-1): NAGVMQNPRHLVRRRGQEARLRCSPMKGHSHVYWYRQLPEEGLKFMVYLQKENIIDESGMPKERFSAEFPKEGPSILRIQQVVRGDSAAYFCASSPQQGGVNTEAFFGQGTRLTVV.